The clone carrying this T cell receptor (beta chain) was counted a few times. What it recognizes is unknown. The source of the sample is a study of T cells in Graves' hyperthyroidism and ophthalmopathy. The study's findings and limits: Ophthalmopathy cases were set apart from stable hyperthyroidism by a 13 V-J model. Among clonotypes expanded in thyroid above 0.001, most were also found in blood.

TCR beta CDR3 sequences were amplified from RNA transcripts. The HTBI primer set drove a first-round RT-PCR of the TCR CDR3. TCRdb redid the calling of the multiplex PCR reads with MiXCR, one entry per CDR3 protein. This sample carries 550,000 to 600,000 distinct CDR3 sequences, under 60% of them seen once, and the ten largest clones take 15% to 20%. V was shortened by 2 bases and J by 9 bases, with 14 bases between the two germline ends. CDR1 is SGHTA and CDR2 is FQGNSA in the germline V gene. This CDR3 region has 15 residues. The TCR originated in an adult woman with Graves' disease, either hyperthyroidism or ophthalmopathy (not recorded which). The rearrangement links TRBV7-2 to TRBJ1-6; D is unresolved. The sample consisted of peripheral blood or thyroid tissue (not recorded which). CDR3 amino acids: CASSLRQFFGSPLHF. CDR3 sequence (DNA): TGTGCCAGCAGCTTACGGCAGTTTTTCGGTTCACCCCTCCACTTT.